Listed here is a single T cell receptor beta chain. This sample is drawn from a study of blood T cell repertoires in COVID-19. In the original analysis: Reference gene primer amplification in the assay estimated nucleated cell counts. Profiling relied on immunoSEQ multiplex PCR, and the TCRdb table lists in-frame clones only, not all of them. That table furnishes V, J and clone size, whereas the DNA furnished D and trimming. Found here are 130,000 or so clones, around four fifths of them singletons; the top ten hold roughly 13%. The CDR3 loop spans 14 amino acids. The V gene's germline CDR1 is MGHDK and CDR2 SYGVNS. The V end lost 2 bases, the J end lost 3 bases, and 10 bases lay between the germline ends.

This sequence was found in a human donor in a cohort sampled during active COVID-19. The rearrangement links TRBV25-1 to TRBJ1-1; TRBD1 might be the D (6 bases). The sequenced material came from peripheral blood. Here the CDR3 DNA reads TGTGCCAGCAGTGAAACAGGGATGTACACTGAAGCTTTCTTT. Amino acid sequence: CASSETGMYTEAFF.